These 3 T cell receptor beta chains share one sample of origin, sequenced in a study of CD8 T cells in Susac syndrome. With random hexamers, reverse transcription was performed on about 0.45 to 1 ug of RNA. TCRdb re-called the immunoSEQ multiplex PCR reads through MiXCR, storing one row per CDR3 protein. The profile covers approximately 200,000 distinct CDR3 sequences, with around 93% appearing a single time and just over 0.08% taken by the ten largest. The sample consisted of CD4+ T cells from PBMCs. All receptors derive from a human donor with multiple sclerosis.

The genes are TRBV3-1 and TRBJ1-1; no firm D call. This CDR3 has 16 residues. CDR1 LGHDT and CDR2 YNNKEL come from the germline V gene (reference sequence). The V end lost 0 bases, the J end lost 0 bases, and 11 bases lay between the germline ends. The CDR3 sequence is CASSQDHSQMNTEAFF. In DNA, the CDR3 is TGTGCCAGCAGCCAAGATCACTCCCAGATGAACACTGAAGCTTTCTTT.

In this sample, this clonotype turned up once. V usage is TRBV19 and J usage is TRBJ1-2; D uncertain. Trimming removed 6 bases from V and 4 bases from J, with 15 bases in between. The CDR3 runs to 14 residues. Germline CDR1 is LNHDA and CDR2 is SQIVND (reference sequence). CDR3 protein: CASRILSEGYGYTF. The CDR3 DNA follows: TGTGCCAGTAGAATCCTATCGGAGGGCTATGGCTACACCTTC.

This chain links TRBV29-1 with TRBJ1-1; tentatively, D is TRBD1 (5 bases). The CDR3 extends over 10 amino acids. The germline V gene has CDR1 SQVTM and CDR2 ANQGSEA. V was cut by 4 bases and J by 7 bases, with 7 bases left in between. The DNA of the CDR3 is TGCAGCGTTGGGGGGGGTGAAGCTTTCTTT. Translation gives CSVGGGEAFF. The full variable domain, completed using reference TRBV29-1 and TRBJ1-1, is SAVISQKPSRDICQRGTSLTIQCQVDSQVTMMFWYRQQPGQSLTLIATANQGSEATYESGFVIDKFPISRPNLTFSTLTVSNMSPEDSSIYLCSVGGGEAFFGQGTRLTVV.